This T cell receptor (beta chain) comes out of a study of CD8+ T cells in alopecia areata. On the study more broadly: A regimen of oral tofacitinib, 5 to 10 mg twice daily, was given to treated patients. Findings of the study overall: Especially in alopecia totalis/universalis, lesional scalp showed greater clonality than normal scalp did.

Alopecia areata patients gave lesional scalp punch biopsies and peripheral blood samples. This clone was observed a handful of times. Its antigen is not known. The germline V gene encodes CDR1 SQVTM and CDR2 ANQGSEA. V shed 2 bases and J shed 1 base, with 11 bases lying between them. The CDR3 covers 14 residues. RNA was extracted and reverse transcribed into cDNA as the sequencing template. Libraries were prepared by immunoSEQ multiplex PCR; TCRdb keeps only in-frame clonotypes and omits some of them. Here the sample spans fewer than 200,000 clones, roughly 70% being singletons. The gene calls are TRBV29-1 and TRBJ2-5; D not resolved. The clonotype originates from a human donor with alopecia areata. Specimen: CD8+ T cells sorted from blood, collected at week 0. The CDR3 is CSVETPRIQETQYF. CDR3 sequence (DNA): TGCAGCGTTGAAACCCCTAGAATCCAAGAGACCCAGTACTTC.